These 11 T cell receptor beta chains originate from one sample sequenced in a study of T-cell reconstitution after alpha-beta-depleted transplantation in children. Library preparation (for TCRbeta) was performed with unique molecular identifiers. TCRdb re-called the PCR reads with MiXCR, one entry per CDR3 protein. The sample carries about a million distinct CDR3 sequences, 25% to 35% recorded once. Here the sequenced sample was PBMCs, mostly from graft donor cells, taken 360 days after TCRalphabeta/CD19-depleted stem cell transplant. These receptors all come from a boy in the first two years of life who had a stem cell transplant for SCID, so the T cells may come from the graft donor.

The V and J genes are TRBV19 and TRBJ2-3; 7 bases fit TRBD1. Germline V CDR1 and CDR2: LNHDA, SQIVND (reference sequence). V was pared by 7 bases and J by 1 base, with 11 bases of the junction left unmatched. The CDR3 has 16 amino acids. The CDR3 nucleotides read TGTGCCAGTACCACGAACCGACAGGGCGGCACAGATACGCAGTATTTT. It yields the protein CASTTNRQGGTDTQYF.

The rearrangement uses TRBV7-3 and TRBJ1-2; 8 bases are shared with TRBD1. Germline CDR1 is SGHTA and CDR2 is FQGTGA. V lost 2 bases, J lost 6 bases, and 5 bases stayed unmatched. The CDR3 extends over 14 amino acids. CDR3 amino acids: CASSLAGGWDGYTF. The CDR3 region has the DNA TGTGCCAGCAGCTTAGCAGGGGGCTGGGATGGCTACACCTTC.

The chain uses TRBV20-1 and TRBJ1-3; D unresolved. This CDR3 contains 14 residues. Trimming stripped 5 bases from V and 0 bases from J, with 11 bases between. In germline, CDR1 is DFQATT, CDR2 SNEGSKA (reference sequence). This chain's CDR3 is CSAYQRLSGNTIYF. CDR3 DNA: TGCAGTGCTTATCAAAGGCTCTCTGGAAACACCATATATTTT.

In regard to this clonotype: With a much larger clone just one base away, this may be a read error. The chain has TRBV15 and TRBJ2-5, with D tentatively TRBD1 (5 bases). CDR3 length: 14 amino acids. Germline V gene data show CDR1 as LNHNV and CDR2 as YYDKDF (reference sequence). Trimming took 1 base from V and 1 from J, leaving 7 bases between them. The CDR3 spells CATSRGRAQETQYF. In nucleotides, the CDR3 is TGTGCCACCAGCAGAGGCAGGGCCCAAGAGACCCAGTACTTC. Full variable domain (rest looked up from reference TRBV15 and TRBJ2-5): DAMVIQNPRYQVTQFGKPVTLSCSQTLNHNVMYWYQQKSSQAPKLLFHYYDKDFNNEADTPDNFQSRRPNTSFCFLDIRSPGLGDTAMYLCATSRGRAQETQYFGPGTRLLVL.

The chain recombines TRBV5-5 with TRBJ2-6; D is possibly TRBD1 (6 bases). Trimming left V 4 bases short and J 2 bases short, with 19 bases between. This CDR3 comprises 18 residues. Germline CDR1 SGHKS, CDR2 YYEKEE (reference sequence). CDR3 sequence (DNA): TGTGCCAGCAGCGACAAACCCGACAGGTGGACTGGGGCCAACGTCCTGACTTTC. It translates to CASSDKPDRWTGANVLTF.

The chain combines TRBV7-3 with TRBJ1-2, with a tentative D call TRBD1 (5 bases). CDR3 size: 15 residues. Trimming took off 4 bases at V and 4 bases at J, with 16 bases between the two ends. Germline V gene sequence: CDR1 SGHTA, CDR2 FQGTGA. The CDR3, as DNA: TGTGCCAGCAGCTGGATGGGGACCGGCGGCTATGGCTACACCTTC. Translation: CASSWMGTGGYGYTF.

The J gene is TRBJ2-7, the V gene TRBV3-1; D remains ambiguous. V was shortened by 1 base and J by 5 bases, with 12 bases between the two germline ends. CDR1 is LGHDT and CDR2 is YNNKEL in the germline V gene (reference sequence). The CDR3 runs 14 residues. CDR3 sequence (DNA): TGTGCCAGCAGCCAAGGGCCCCTTATCCACGAGCAGTACTTC. As protein: CASSQGPLIHEQYF.

The CDR3 nucleotides are TGTGCCAGCAGCCCGGGACAGGGATATAATTCACCCCTCCACTTT. This encodes CASSPGQGYNSPLHF. This chain joins TRBV7-9 and TRBJ1-6; 9 nucleotides match TRBD1. With 5 bases clipped from V and 4 bases from J, the junction kept 3 bases outside the gene matches. The CDR3 consists of 15 residues. The V gene's germline CDR1 is SEHNR and CDR2 FQNEAQ (reference sequence).

This clonotype appeared a few times. V is TRBV5-1 and J is TRBJ2-1; 7 bases are a match to TRBD1. CDR3 size: 16 residues. V was pared by 4 bases and J by 2 bases, with 9 bases of the junction left unmatched. Looked up from germline, CDR1 is SGHRS and CDR2 is YFSETQ. The CDR3 spells CASSQQTGFAYNEQFF. CDR3 nucleotides: TGCGCCAGCAGCCAACAGACAGGGTTCGCCTACAATGAGCAGTTCTTC.

This chain links TRBV9 with TRBJ2-3; D is possibly TRBD1 (5 bases). Germline V CDR1 and CDR2: SGDLS, YYNGEE. The CDR3 contains 15 residues. V was clipped by 0 bases and J by 6 bases, with 14 bases between them. This chain's CDR3 is CASSVGTRGGDTQYF. The DNA of the CDR3 is TGTGCCAGCAGCGTAGGTACAAGGGGCGGTGATACGCAGTATTTT.

This clonotype showed up many times. This chain joins TRBV29-1 and TRBJ2-7, with D tentatively TRBD1 or TRBD2 (5 bases each). V shed 0 bases and J shed 5 bases, with 5 bases lying between them. The V gene's germline CDR1 is SQVTM and CDR2 ANQGSEA. CDR3 length: 11 amino acids. This chain's CDR3 is CSVEEGDEQYF. CDR3 DNA: TGCAGCGTTGAAGAGGGGGACGAGCAGTACTTC.